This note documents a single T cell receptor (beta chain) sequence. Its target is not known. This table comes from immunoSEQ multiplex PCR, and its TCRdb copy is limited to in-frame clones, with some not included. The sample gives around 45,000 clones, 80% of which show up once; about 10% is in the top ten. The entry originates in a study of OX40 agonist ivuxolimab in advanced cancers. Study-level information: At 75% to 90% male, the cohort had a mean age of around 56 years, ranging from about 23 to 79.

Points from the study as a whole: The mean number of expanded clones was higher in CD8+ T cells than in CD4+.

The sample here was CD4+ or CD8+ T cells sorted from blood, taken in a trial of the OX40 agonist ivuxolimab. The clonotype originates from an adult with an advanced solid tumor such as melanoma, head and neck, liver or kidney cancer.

The CDR3 loop is CSVDTGNSYEQYF. The DNA of the CDR3 is TGCAGCGTTGATACAGGGAACTCCTACGAGCAGTACTTC. This chain joins TRBV29-1 and TRBJ2-7; tentatively, D is TRBD1 (6 bases). The CDR3 runs to 13 residues. Between the trimmed V and J ends, which lost 3 bases and 0 bases, there was a span of 9 bases. Germline V gene data show CDR1 as SQVTM and CDR2 as ANQGSEA.